These T cell receptor beta chains were read from a single sample in a study of blood T cells in healthy people across ages. A single record per CDR3 protein comes from TCRdb applying MiXCR to the 5' RACE reads. The sample shows approximately 1.5 million distinct CDR3 sequences, about 31% of them seen only once. The source material was blood. The receptor set was obtained from a woman aged 25 to 39 in good health. The CDR3 runs from the conserved cysteine through the conserved F or W. Each record gives: CDR3 protein, D gene, V gene. D genes are given only for firm matches.

CDR3aa: CASSPLDSVGGYTF; d_gene: -; v_gene: TRBV27
CDR3aa: CASSLRLADPTDTQYF; d_gene: TRBD2; v_gene: TRBV7-2
CDR3aa: CASSLISSVSTDTQYF; d_gene: -; v_gene: TRBV7-3
CDR3aa: CASSVSSRGETQYF; d_gene: -; v_gene: TRBV9
CDR3aa: CSADQGQGYGYTF; d_gene: TRBD1; v_gene: TRBV29-1
CDR3aa: CASSHGGSSYEQYF; d_gene: -; v_gene: TRBV3-1
CDR3aa: CASGKTQSTNEKPFF; d_gene: -; v_gene: TRBV7-9
CDR3aa: CASTRTGRSTEAFF; d_gene: TRBD1; v_gene: TRBV5-1
CDR3aa: CASSQVFLAGSYNEQFF; d_gene: TRBD2; v_gene: TRBV14
CDR3aa: CASSPRDTSEQYF; d_gene: -; v_gene: TRBV7-2
CDR3aa: CASSQAPGSDTQYF; d_gene: -; v_gene: TRBV4-1
CDR3aa: CSVGGTREGSYNEQFF; d_gene: TRBD2; v_gene: TRBV29-1
CDR3aa: CASSWGTGNSYEQYF; d_gene: TRBD1; v_gene: TRBV5-6
CDR3aa: CASSLATPGQGEQYF; d_gene: -; v_gene: TRBV7-9
CDR3aa: CASSLNRDTPYEQYF; d_gene: -; v_gene: TRBV7-3
CDR3aa: CASSHPTGSSYNEQFF; d_gene: TRBD1; v_gene: TRBV4-1
CDR3aa: CASSQVTSSTSTDTQYF; d_gene: -; v_gene: TRBV4-1
CDR3aa: CATSNIVQETQYF; d_gene: -; v_gene: TRBV15
CDR3aa: CASSEASGANVLTF; d_gene: -; v_gene: TRBV6-1
CDR3aa: CASKGRATEAFF; d_gene: -; v_gene: TRBV6-1
CDR3aa: CASSPRPGEQPQHF; d_gene: -; v_gene: TRBV3-1
CDR3aa: CASSKVQGVGQPQHF; d_gene: -; v_gene: TRBV21-1
CDR3aa: CASSGTSGTNVRTF; d_gene: TRBD2; v_gene: TRBV5-1
CDR3aa: CASSSGLAGGRYNEQFF; d_gene: TRBD2; v_gene: TRBV7-9
CDR3aa: CASSEGGVLGSGNYTF; d_gene: -; v_gene: TRBV6-1
CDR3aa: CSGGGLAGEYQETQYF; d_gene: TRBD2; v_gene: TRBV29-1